This TCR beta chain was sequenced in a study of blood T cell repertoires in COVID-19 (dated by TCRdb to the early 2020s). Broadly, across the study: The collaborator samples originated in the United States, Italy and Spain and spanned the acute and convalescent phases of COVID-19. The material from the prospective study consisted of cDNA or gDNA derived from T cells, B-cell-depleted T cells, or PBMCs. Deeply sampled blood TCRbeta repertoires from subjects exposed to, actively infected with, or recovered from COVID-19 were included in the dataset. A freely available public database, intended as a resource for researchers studying the immune response to SARS-CoV-2, is where the repertoires were released. The samples were drawn from the first 160 participants of the ongoing ImmuneRACE study and from some 1,300 subjects provided by 6 global collaborators. Sample metadata almost always included a de-identified subject ID, COVID-19 status, age in years and sex. Where available, HLA class I and class II types were obtained from metadata supplied by the sample provider rather than from assay-based typing.

Study-wide findings and limitations: Clinical and demographic metadata were provided uncurated, with the amount varying by source and participant.

Whole blood was collected in K2EDTA tubes by collaborating institutions according to the institutions' own protocols. Collaborator samples were shipped for TCRbeta analysis as frozen whole blood, isolated PBMCs, or DNA extracted from either sample type. There are 15 amino acids in the CDR3, from cysteine to valine inclusive. Of all the DNA, just the CDR3 is kept, 45 bases in frame from base 1. Trimmed from V: 6 bases; trimmed from J: 3 bases; junction bases lacking a gene match: 10. CDR1 and CDR2 were assigned from the germline V gene (reference sequence) as MNHNY and SVGAGI. TCRbeta CDR3 regions were amplified from genomic DNA using the immunoSEQ Assay, a bias-controlled multiplex PCR. Regarding the original processing steps: The number of nucleated cells in each sample was estimated from the amplification of reference gene primers within the assay. Sequence reads were collapsed and filtered to measure the absolute abundance of every unique TCRbeta CDR3 rearrangement. Productive Simpson clonality was computed per sample as the square root of Simpson's diversity index over productive rearrangements. Held by TCRdb, this immuneACCESS table contains in-frame sequences only and omits some clones. Under half of the omission traces to an unresolved V gene where checked; the cause of the rest is unknown. V, J and clone size derive from that table, while D and trimming were established from the DNA sequence. The sample includes about 210,000 clones, with approximately 91% observed a single time. The ten largest clones represent around 4.8% of the sample.

In the case of this clone: Its antigen has not been determined. There are no base qualities to consult, and no much larger clone falls within one base.

Rearrangement joined TRBV6-6 to TRBJ2-7; TRBD1 matches 8 bases in the middle. Sequenced sample: peripheral blood. The sequence was obtained from a woman aged 40 to 49 with acute or convalescent COVID-19. The DNA sequence is as follows: TGTGCCAGCAGCCCCCAGCGGACAGGGAGCTACGAGCAGTACGTC. Its protein reads: CASSPQRTGSYEQYV.